This T cell receptor beta chain was identified in a study of T cell responses to AZD1222 COVID-19 vaccine. Study-level points and caveats: The donor cohort was predominantly white British with a female majority, and clonal diversity may have been underestimated. Just a handful of people given AZD1222 tested seropositive at baseline. Only after the peak T cell response were repertoires sampled.

Using immunoSEQ multiplex PCR, the repertoire was profiled, and TCRdb retains in-frame clones only, with some absent. The sample shows over 120,000 clones, over 90% of them seen only once. As concerns this clone: The antigen remains undetermined.

This CDR3 has 14 amino acids. V gave up 3 bases and J gave up 4 bases, with 12 bases separating them. Germline lookup yields CDR1 LNHDA and CDR2 SQIVND (reference sequence). The chain uses TRBV19 and TRBJ1-2, with D possibly TRBD1 on 6 matching bases. This sequence originates from an adult who received the AZD1222 COVID-19 vaccine. Sequenced here: peripheral blood, sampled 28 days after the second AZD1222 dose. CDR3 protein: CASSIRGQFYGYTF. The DNA of the CDR3 is TGTGCCAGTAGTATCAGGGGACAATTCTATGGCTACACCTTC.